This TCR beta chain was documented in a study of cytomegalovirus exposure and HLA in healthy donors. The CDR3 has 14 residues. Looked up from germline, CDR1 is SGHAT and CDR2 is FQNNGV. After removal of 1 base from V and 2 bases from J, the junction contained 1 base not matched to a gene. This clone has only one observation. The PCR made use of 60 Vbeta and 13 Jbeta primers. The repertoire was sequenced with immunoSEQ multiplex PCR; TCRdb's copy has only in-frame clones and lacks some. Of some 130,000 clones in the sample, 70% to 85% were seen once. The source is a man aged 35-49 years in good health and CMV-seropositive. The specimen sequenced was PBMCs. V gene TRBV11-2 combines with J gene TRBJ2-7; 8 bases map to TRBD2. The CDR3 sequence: CASSLVGLAYEQYF. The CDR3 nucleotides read TGTGCCAGCAGCTTAGTGGGACTAGCCTACGAGCAGTACTTC. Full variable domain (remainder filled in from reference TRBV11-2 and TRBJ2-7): EAGVAQSPRYKIIEKRQSVAFWCNPISGHATLYWYQQILGQGPKLLIQFQNNGVVDDSQLPKDRFSAERLKGVDSTLKIQPAKLEDSAVYLCASSLVGLAYEQYFGPGTRLTVT.